This is a list of T cell receptor beta chains from one sample in a study of T cells in Graves' hyperthyroidism and ophthalmopathy. From the multiplex PCR reads, TCRdb called clonotypes with MiXCR, one entry per CDR3 protein. The sample comprises roughly 640,000 distinct CDR3 sequences, about a sixth of which are singletons, and less than 3.5% rests with the top ten. Sequencing input: blood. Source of these receptors: a woman aged 35 to 49 with Graves' ophthalmopathy. Each CDR3 is given with its conserved first and last residue. A D gene is named only where the DNA matches it firmly. Size is omitted from some rows. Given values are once, few, many or a class for expanded clones.

>TRBJ1-1|.|.|TRBV5-6
CASSLWSQEAFF
TGTGCCAGCAGCTTGTGGAGTCAGGAAGCTTTCTTT
>TRBJ1-1|.|.|TRBV7-9
CASRPENTEAFF
TGTGCCAGCAGGCCAGAAAACACTGAAGCTTTCTTT
>TRBJ1-4|.|TRBD1|TRBV4-1
CASSQVGDRGQVEKLFF
TGCGCCAGCAGCCAAGTGGGGGACAGGGGGCAGGTTGAAAAACTGTTTTTT
>TRBJ2-1|many|.|TRBV10-1
CASTTGLSYNEQFF
TGCGCCAGCACCACAGGCCTCTCCTACAATGAGCAGTTCTTC
>TRBJ2-5|.|.|TRBV29-1
CSVGQSQETQYF
TGCAGCGTAGGCCAGAGCCAAGAGACCCAGTACTTC
>TRBJ1-1|many|.|TRBV5-1
CASSNGNTEAFF
TGCGCCAGCAGTAACGGGAACACTGAAGCTTTCTTT
>TRBJ2-3|many|.|TRBV20-1
CSARDPGRSTDTQYF
TGCAGTGCTAGAGATCCTGGACGGAGCACAGATACGCAGTATTTT
>TRBJ1-5|.|.|TRBV20-1
CSAREQGISNQPQHF
TGCAGTGCTAGAGAACAGGGAATCAGCAATCAGCCCCAGCATTTT
>TRBJ1-5|.|.|TRBV2
CASRSDSNQPQHF
TGTGCCAGCAGATCCGACAGCAATCAGCCCCAGCATTTT
>TRBJ2-7|many|TRBD1|TRBV27
CASSSGQGDEQYF
TGTGCCAGCAGTTCGGGACAGGGGGACGAGCAGTACTTC
>TRBJ1-1|few|TRBD1|TRBV10-1
CASSDGQGTFAFF
TGCGCCAGCAGTGACGGACAGGGGACGTTTGCTTTCTTT
>TRBJ2-7|many|TRBD2|TRBV20-1
CSARVQAGAYEQYF
TGCAGTGCTAGAGTGCAAGCGGGGGCCTACGAGCAGTACTTC
>TRBJ2-6|.|TRBD1|TRBV28
CASSSWADRAAGANVLTF
TGTGCCAGCAGTTCGTGGGCCGACAGGGCGGCTGGGGCCAACGTCCTGACTTTC
>TRBJ2-1|many|TRBD1|TRBV2
CASSTRPGTGNEQFF
TGTGCCAGCAGTACTCGTCCCGGGACAGGGAACGAGCAGTTCTTC
>TRBJ1-4|many|.|TRBV2
CASSEKVQAEKLFF
TGTGCCAGCAGTGAAAAGGTCCAGGCTGAAAAACTGTTTTTT
>TRBJ2-3|few|.|TRBV25-1
CASSERASDTDTQYF
TGTGCCAGCAGTGAAAGGGCCTCAGACACAGATACGCAGTATTTT
>TRBJ2-3|.|TRBD2|TRBV29-1
CSAAQREGTDTQYF
TGCAGCGCGGCGCAGCGGGAGGGGACAGATACGCAGTATTTT
>TRBJ2-2|.|TRBD2|TRBV6-2/TRBV6-3
CASSFTSGGSTGELFF
TGTGCCAGCAGTTTTACTAGCGGGGGAAGTACCGGGGAGCTGTTTTTT
>TRBJ2-5|few|.|TRBV14
CASSHFGGKQETQYF
TGTGCCAGCAGCCACTTCGGGGGCAAGCAGGAGACCCAGTACTTC
>TRBJ2-7|many|.|TRBV7-6
CASSQEPGDEQYF
TGTGCCAGCAGCCAGGAGCCAGGGGACGAGCAGTACTTC
>TRBJ2-7|many|TRBD1|TRBV5-1
CASSTGTAAYEQYF
TGCGCCAGCAGCACCGGGACAGCGGCTTACGAGCAGTACTTC
>TRBJ2-7|many|.|TRBV5-1
CASSSGYGGSSYEQYF
TGCGCCAGCAGCTCCGGCTATGGGGGGAGCTCCTACGAGCAGTACTTC
>TRBJ2-1|.|TRBD1|TRBV9
CASSAGGQNNEQFF
TGTGCCAGCAGCGCAGGGGGACAGAACAATGAGCAGTTCTTC
>TRBJ2-7|few|.|TRBV14
CASSATRVLNEQYF
TGTGCCAGCAGCGCCACGAGGGTTCTGAACGAGCAGTACTTC
>TRBJ1-6|.|TRBD1|TRBV19
CASSPRTGGTGRDSPLHF
TGTGCCAGTAGTCCTCGGACAGGGGGCACCGGAAGGGATTCACCCCTCCACTTT
>TRBJ2-7|many|TRBD2|TRBV20-1
CSARPPEGLAVYEQYF
TGCAGTGCTAGACCCCCGGAAGGACTAGCGGTCTACGAGCAGTACTTC
>TRBJ2-3|.|.|TRBV7-2
CASSLPKGGLSYF
TGTGCCAGCAGCTTACCCAAAGGGGGGCTATCGTATTTT
>TRBJ1-1|few|TRBD1|TRBV5-1
CASSGQGQGDAFF
TGCGCCAGCAGCGGCCAAGGACAGGGCGACGCTTTCTTT
>TRBJ1-2|.|.|TRBV6-6
CASSYRIGNYGYTF
TGTGCCAGCAGTTACCGTATCGGGAACTATGGCTACACCTTC
>TRBJ2-1|few|TRBD2|TRBV20-1
CSARDPGLAGGPGEQFF
TGCAGTGCTAGAGACCCCGGACTAGCGGGAGGGCCTGGAGAGCAGTTCTTC
>TRBJ2-3|many|TRBD1|TRBV18
CASSNQGVSDTQYF
TGTGCCAGCTCAAACCAGGGGGTTTCGGATACGCAGTATTTT
>TRBJ2-1|many|.|TRBV20-1
CSALRGETSYNEQFF
TGCAGTGCTTTGCGGGGCGAAACCTCCTACAATGAGCAGTTCTTC
>TRBJ1-4|.|.|TRBV7-9
CASSLDGQPNEKLFF
TGTGCCAGCAGCCTAGACGGACAGCCGAATGAAAAACTGTTTTTT
>TRBJ2-2|few|.|TRBV9
CASSVDEGGPFGELFF
TGTGCCAGCAGCGTAGATGAGGGGGGGCCGTTCGGGGAGCTGTTTTTT
>TRBJ2-5|many|TRBD1|TRBV28
CASSSWTGAVGETQYF
TGTGCCAGCAGTTCGTGGACAGGGGCGGTGGGAGAGACCCAGTACTTC
>TRBJ1-3|.|.|TRBV4-2
CASSQGATGPIGSGNTIYF
TGTGCCAGCAGCCAGGGGGCGACAGGTCCCATTGGGTCTGGAAACACCATATATTTT
>TRBJ2-5|few|.|TRBV6-1
CASKLTWRTETQYF
TGTGCCAGCAAACTCACTTGGCGGACAGAGACCCAGTACTTC
>TRBJ2-2|few|.|TRBV9
CASSPGFGGELFF
TGTGCCAGCAGCCCGGGGTTTGGCGGGGAGCTGTTTTTT
>TRBJ2-1|many|.|TRBV12-3/TRBV12-4
CASSRGENEQFF
TGTGCCAGCAGTAGGGGGGAGAATGAGCAGTTCTTC
>TRBJ1-5|.|TRBD1|TRBV6-5
CASSYEGQFDSNQPQHF
TGTGCCAGCAGTTACGAGGGACAGTTCGATAGCAATCAGCCCCAGCATTTT
>TRBJ1-1|.|.|TRBV20-1
CSASRELNTEAFF
TGCAGTGCTAGTCGTGAGTTGAACACTGAAGCTTTCTTT
>TRBJ2-7|many|.|TRBV20-1
CSARDRADSHYEQYF
TGCAGTGCTAGAGATCGGGCGGATTCACACTACGAGCAGTACTTC
>TRBJ1-4|few|TRBD1|TRBV4-1
CASSQEGPDRGRNNEKLFF
TGCGCCAGCAGCCAAGAGGGCCCAGACAGGGGCCGGAATAATGAAAAACTGTTTTTT
>TRBJ2-3|.|TRBD1|TRBV11-2
CASRPKQGAVVDTQYF
TGTGCCAGCAGACCTAAACAGGGGGCAGTAGTAGATACGCAGTATTTT
>TRBJ2-2|many|.|TRBV30
CAWRGTTLAGELFF
TGTGCCTGGAGGGGGACAACCCTCGCCGGGGAGCTGTTTTTT
>TRBJ2-7|.|.|TRBV29-1
CSVVRDTSYEQYF
TGCAGCGTTGTTCGGGACACCTCCTACGAGCAGTACTTC
>TRBJ2-6|.|.|TRBV28
CASSSDGAGANVLTF
TGTGCCAGCAGTTCCGACGGAGCTGGGGCCAACGTCCTGACTTTC
>TRBJ1-2|many|TRBD1|TRBV18
CASSPDTGEGYTF
TGTGCCAGCTCACCAGACACAGGGGAAGGCTACACCTTC
>TRBJ2-5|many|.|TRBV16
CASSQRGEETQYF
TGTGCCAGCAGCCAAAGGGGAGAGGAGACCCAGTACTTC
>TRBJ1-3|.|TRBD1|TRBV6-2/TRBV6-3
CASSNRGRRGNTIYF
TGTGCCAGCAGTAACAGGGGGCGGCGCGGAAACACCATATATTTT
>TRBJ2-7|.|.|TRBV11-2
CASSYPDEQYF
TGTGCCAGCAGCTATCCGGACGAGCAGTACTTC